These T cell receptor beta chains were read from a single sample in a study of cytomegalovirus exposure and HLA in healthy donors. Using immunoSEQ multiplex PCR, the repertoire was profiled, and TCRdb retains in-frame clones only, with some absent. Here the sample spans roughly 200,000 clones, over 80% being singletons. Sequencing was done on a sample of PBMCs. All receptors derive from a boy aged 2 to 10 in good health and CMV-seronegative. Each CDR3 is given with its conserved first and last residue. D genes are given only for firm matches. The size field is filled for only some rows; it gives once, few, many or a size class.

>TRBV7-3|.|.|TRBJ2-1
TGTGCCAGCAGCTCCCGGGCAGGGGCATTCTTCAATGAGCAGTTCTTC
CASSSRAGAFFNEQFF
>TRBV5-6|.|TRBD2|TRBJ2-5
TGTGCCAGCAGCTTGGCGAGGCGGGAGGAAGAGACCCAGTACTTC
CASSLARREEETQYF
>TRBV6-6|few|.|TRBJ1-1
TGTGCCAGCAGTTACAGGGGCAGGGGCACTGAAGCTTTCTTT
CASSYRGRGTEAFF
>TRBV5-1|few|TRBD2|TRBJ2-3
TGCGCCAGCAGCGCTCGACTAGCGGGGAGCCTCACAGATACGCAGTATTTT
CASSARLAGSLTDTQYF
>TRBV2|.|TRBD1|TRBJ1-4
TGTGCCAGCAGACCCGGACAGGGAGGGCTGTTTTTT
CASRPGQGGLFF
>TRBV5-4|.|.|TRBJ2-5
TGTGCCAGCAGCTCCCCTCCGGGACACGACCAAGAGACCCAGTACTTC
CASSSPPGHDQETQYF
>TRBV7-2|.|.|TRBJ2-1
TGTGCCAGCAGCTTCGGGACTCAACGCCGTGGTGAGCAGTTCTTC
CASSFGTQRRGEQFF
>TRBV30|.|.|TRBJ1-2
TGTGCCTGGAGTCCGGAGGGGTGGGGCTACACCTTC
CAWSPEGWGYTF
>TRBV19|.|.|TRBJ2-7
TGTGCCAGTAGTCCTACCCCGTACGAGCAGTACTTC
CASSPTPYEQYF
>TRBV5-6|once|TRBD2|TRBJ2-1
TGTGCCAGCAGCTTGTTTAGCGGGGGGTACAATGAGCAGTTCTTC
CASSLFSGGYNEQFF
>TRBV13|once|.|TRBJ1-2
TGTGCCAGCAGCTTAAGTCGTAGCACTGCTAGCTATGGCTACACCTTC
CASSLSRSTASYGYTF
>TRBV19|.|.|TRBJ2-1
TGTGCCAGTAGGGGGGGAGCGCTCAATGAGCAGTTCTTC
CASRGGALNEQFF
>TRBV12-5|few|.|TRBJ2-2
TGTGCTAGTGGTTGGGGGGAGAACACCGGGGAGCTGTTTTTT
CASGWGENTGELFF
>TRBV5-6|.|.|TRBJ1-1
TGTGCCAGCAACCTCGGTCGGGGGAAAGCTTTCTTT
CASNLGRGKAFF
>TRBV2|.|TRBD2|TRBJ2-7
TGTGCCAGCAGATCTAGCGGGAGGGCCTACGAGCAGTACTTC
CASRSSGRAYEQYF
>TRBV2|.|TRBD1|TRBJ2-5
TGTGCCAGCAGTCCGGGACAGGAGTCGGGGGAGACCCAGTACTTC
CASSPGQESGETQYF
>TRBV2|.|TRBD1|TRBJ1-3
TGTGCCAGCAGTGGTAGTAGGGACAGCCGTAACAAATGGACCATATATTTT
CASSGSRDSRNKWTIYF
>TRBV13|.|.|TRBJ1-6
TGTGCCAGCAGCTACCGGGACATTAATTCACCCCTCCACTTT
CASSYRDINSPLHF
>TRBV19|.|.|TRBJ2-4
TGTGCCAGTAGTAGGACAGCCTTAGCCAAAAACATTCAGTACTTC
CASSRTALAKNIQYF
>TRBV5-6|.|TRBD1|TRBJ1-2
TGTGCCAGCAGCGCGGGACAGGTGGTCTATTATGGCTACACCTTC
CASSAGQVVYYGYTF
>TRBV7-8|once|TRBD2|TRBJ2-7
TGTGCCAGCAGCTTGCAGCGGGACTACGAGCAGTACTTC
CASSLQRDYEQYF
>TRBV2|.|TRBD2|TRBJ2-2
TGTGCCAGCGGACTAGCGGGTTCAGGGGAGCTGTTTTTT
CASGLAGSGELFF
>TRBV7-3|.|TRBD2|TRBJ2-3
TGTGCCAGCAGCTCCGGGGGGGGGATAGATACGCAGTATTTT
CASSSGGGIDTQYF
>TRBV9|.|.|TRBJ2-2
TGTGCCAGCAGCGCCTCTACCCGCCGGGACTCGAACACCGGGGAGCTGTTTTTT
CASSASTRRDSNTGELFF
>TRBV10-3|.|.|TRBJ2-3
TGTGCCATCAGTGAGCCGCCAGGGGGGAAGAGCACAGATACGCAGTATTTT
CAISEPPGGKSTDTQYF
>TRBV5-1|.|.|TRBJ2-6
TGCGCCAGCAGCTTGGCTAATAGCGGAAGCTCTGGGGCCAACGTCCTGACTTTC
CASSLANSGSSGANVLTF
>TRBV6-1|few|TRBD1|TRBJ1-2
TGTGCCGTCGTCGGGGACAGGGCGAAAGGCTACACCTTC
CAVVGDRAKGYTF
>TRBV6-1|.|.|TRBJ1-5
TGTGCCAGCAGTGGATCCAGATTTAATCAGCCCCAGCATTTT
CASSGSRFNQPQHF
>TRBV30|.|.|TRBJ2-2
TGTGCCTGGAGTGTACGTGGGGGCGCAAACACCGGGGAGCTGTTTTTT
CAWSVRGGANTGELFF
>TRBV11-3|.|TRBD1|TRBJ2-7
TGTGCCAGCAGCACCGGGACAGGGGACGAGCAGTACTTC
CASSTGTGDEQYF
>TRBV30|few|TRBD2|TRBJ2-5
TGTGCCTGGAGTGTAGGACTAGCGGGAGAGACCCAGTACTTC
CAWSVGLAGETQYF
>TRBV6-1|.|TRBD1|TRBJ1-5
TGTGCCAGCAGTGCGACAGGGGGGCATCAGCCCCAGCATTTT
CASSATGGHQPQHF
>TRBV7-3|.|TRBD2|TRBJ2-7
TGTGCCAGCAGCCTCACCCCTGGGGGGGGGAACGAGCAGTACTTC
CASSLTPGGGNEQYF
>TRBV19|.|TRBD1|TRBJ1-6
TGTGCCAGTAGTCCTATTCGGACAGGGTTGAATTCACCCCTCCACTTT
CASSPIRTGLNSPLHF
>TRBV30|.|.|TRBJ2-4
TGTGCCTGGAGTGTCCCCGGTGCTCAGTACTTC
CAWSVPGAQYF
>TRBV27|.|.|TRBJ2-7
TGTGCCAGCAACAAAATGCGGGACAGCTACCAAAACCTGTACTTC
CASNKMRDSYQNLYF
>TRBV23-1|.|TRBD1|TRBJ2-1
TGCGCCAGCAGTCAATCGCGGGACAGGGGGCATGATGAGCAGTTCTTC
CASSQSRDRGHDEQFF
>TRBV19|.|TRBD2|TRBJ2-5
TGTGCCAGTACCCGGAGGACTAGCGGGAACCTACAAGAGACCCAGTACTTC
CASTRRTSGNLQETQYF
>TRBV4-1|.|.|TRBJ2-3
TGCGCCAGCAGCCCCAAGGATTCTAGTATCCGGGATACGCAGTATTTT
CASSPKDSSIRDTQYF
>TRBV11-2|.|TRBD2|TRBJ2-5
TGTGCCAGCAGCTTGGCTAGCGGCATCCAAGAGACCCAGTACTTC
CASSLASGIQETQYF
>TRBV5-1|once|.|TRBJ2-5
TGCGCCAGCAGCGTATCCCATAGCAGAGAGACCCAGTACTTC
CASSVSHSRETQYF
>TRBV15|.|.|TRBJ2-3
TGTGCCACCAGCAGAGATCAGGGTACGCAGTATTTT
CATSRDQGTQYF
>TRBV29-1|.|TRBD1|TRBJ1-1
TGCAGCTCTTTAGAGGGGGCAGACACTGAAGCTTTCTTT
CSSLEGADTEAFF
>TRBV27|.|.|TRBJ2-2
TGTGCCAGCAGTTCCCTCGACAGTTTGGATTACCAGGCCGGGGAGCTGTTTTTT
CASSSLDSLDYQAGELFF
>TRBV19|.|.|TRBJ2-1
TGTGCCAGTATTGGCGGGGTTGCCTACAATGAGCAGTTCTTC
CASIGGVAYNEQFF
>TRBV15|.|TRBD2|TRBJ2-1
TGTGCCACCAGCAGGGGACTAGCGGTTCCAGACAATGAGCAGTTCTTC
CATSRGLAVPDNEQFF
>TRBV11-2|.|.|TRBJ1-4
TGTGCCAGCACGACCCGACAGGCGAATAATGAAAAACTGTTTTTT
CASTTRQANNEKLFF
>TRBV6-1|few|TRBD1|TRBJ1-6
TGTGCCAGCAGTGAAGAGGGCAGGGGGCAAGGGACCCTCCACTTT
CASSEEGRGQGTLHF
>TRBV7-2|.|TRBD2|TRBJ2-3
TGTGCCAGCAGCTCCCGTTGGGGGGGGGCAGATACGCAGTATTTT
CASSSRWGGADTQYF
>TRBV19|.|.|TRBJ2-7
TGTGCCAGTAGTATAGCCGCTAGCCTAACCTACGAGCAGTACTTC
CASSIAASLTYEQYF
>TRBV11-2|.|.|TRBJ2-2
TGTGCCAGCAGCTTAGGGACTGTCGGGGAGCTGTTTTTT
CASSLGTVGELFF
>TRBV27|.|TRBD1|TRBJ2-5
TGTGCCAGCAGTTCCACCCTCGGGACAGGGTCCCAAGAGACCCAGTACTTC
CASSSTLGTGSQETQYF
>TRBV6-5|once|TRBD1|TRBJ1-3
TGTGCCAGCAGTTGGACAGGGAGAGGAAACACCATATATTTT
CASSWTGRGNTIYF
>TRBV6-5|few|TRBD2|TRBJ2-1
TGTGCCAGCAGTTATTCGACTAGCGGGGCAACCAATGAGCAGTTCTTC
CASSYSTSGATNEQFF
>TRBV2|.|.|TRBJ2-1
TGTGCCAGCAGTGAACACCCGTTAGCCTACAATGAGCAGTTCTTC
CASSEHPLAYNEQFF